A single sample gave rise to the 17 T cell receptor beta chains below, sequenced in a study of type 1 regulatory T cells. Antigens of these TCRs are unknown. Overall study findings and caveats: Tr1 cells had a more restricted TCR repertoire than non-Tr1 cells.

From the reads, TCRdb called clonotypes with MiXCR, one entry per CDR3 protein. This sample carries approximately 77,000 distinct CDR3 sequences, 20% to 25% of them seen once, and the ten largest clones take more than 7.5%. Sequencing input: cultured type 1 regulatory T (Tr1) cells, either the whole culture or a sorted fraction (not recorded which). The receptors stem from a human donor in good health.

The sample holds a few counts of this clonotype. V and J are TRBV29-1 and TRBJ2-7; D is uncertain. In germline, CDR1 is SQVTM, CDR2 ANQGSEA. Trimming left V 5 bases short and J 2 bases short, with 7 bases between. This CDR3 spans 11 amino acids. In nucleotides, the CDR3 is TGCAGCGTTACAGAAGCCTACGAGCAGTACTTC. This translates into CSVTEAYEQYF.

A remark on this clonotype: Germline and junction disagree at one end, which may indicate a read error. The CDR3 DNA is TGCAGCGTTAGTACGGGATTCGCTTACGAGCAGTACTTT. Translating gives CSVSTGFAYEQYF. The chain links TRBV29-1 to TRBJ2-7; D is possibly TRBD2 (5 bases). The length of the CDR3 is 13 residues. From germline, CDR1 is SQVTM and CDR2 ANQGSEA.

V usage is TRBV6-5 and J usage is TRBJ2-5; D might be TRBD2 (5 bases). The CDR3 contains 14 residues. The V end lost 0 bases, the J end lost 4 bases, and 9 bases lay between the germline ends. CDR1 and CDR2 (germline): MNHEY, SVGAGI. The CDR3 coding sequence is TGTGCCAGCAGTTACTCCACCCGGGGAGAGACCCAGTACTTC. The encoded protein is CASSYSTRGETQYF.

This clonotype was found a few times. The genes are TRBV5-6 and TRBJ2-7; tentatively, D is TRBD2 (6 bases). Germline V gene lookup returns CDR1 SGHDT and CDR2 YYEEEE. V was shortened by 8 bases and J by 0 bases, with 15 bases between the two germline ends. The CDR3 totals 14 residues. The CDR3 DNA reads TGTGCCAGTCGACTAGGGCACTACTCCTACGAGCAGTACTTC. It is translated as CASRLGHYSYEQYF.

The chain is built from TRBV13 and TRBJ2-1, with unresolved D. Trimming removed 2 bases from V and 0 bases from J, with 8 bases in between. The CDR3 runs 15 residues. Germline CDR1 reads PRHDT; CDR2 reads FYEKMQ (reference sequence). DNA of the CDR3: TGTGCCAGCAGCTTACGTCCGAGCTCCTACAATGAGCAGTTCTTC. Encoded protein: CASSLRPSSYNEQFF.

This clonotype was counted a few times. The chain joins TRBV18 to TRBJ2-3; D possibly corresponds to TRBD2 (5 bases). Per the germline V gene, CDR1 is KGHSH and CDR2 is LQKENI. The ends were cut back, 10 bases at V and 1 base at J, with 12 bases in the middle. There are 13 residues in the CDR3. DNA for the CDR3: TGTGCCACCCTACTGGGAGGCACAGATACGCAGTATTTT. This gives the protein CATLLGGTDTQYF.

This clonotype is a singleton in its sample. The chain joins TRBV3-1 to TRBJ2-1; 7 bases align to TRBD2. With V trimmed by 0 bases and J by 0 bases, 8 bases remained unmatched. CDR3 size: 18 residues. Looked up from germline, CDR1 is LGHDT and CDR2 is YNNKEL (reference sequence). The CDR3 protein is CASSQDFLAESSYNEQFF. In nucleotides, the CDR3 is TGTGCCAGCAGCCAAGACTTCCTAGCGGAAAGCTCCTACAATGAGCAGTTCTTC.

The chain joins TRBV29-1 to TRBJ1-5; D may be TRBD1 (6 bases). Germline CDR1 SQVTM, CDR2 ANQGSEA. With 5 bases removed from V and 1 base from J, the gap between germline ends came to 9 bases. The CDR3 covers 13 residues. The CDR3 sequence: CSVTTGSNQPQHF. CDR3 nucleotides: TGCAGCGTTACCACAGGGAGCAATCAGCCCCAGCATTTT. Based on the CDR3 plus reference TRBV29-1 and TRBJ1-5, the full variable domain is SAVISQKPSRDICQRGTSLTIQCQVDSQVTMMFWYRQQPGQSLTLIATANQGSEATYESGFVIDKFPISRPNLTFSTLTVSNMSPEDSSIYLCSVTTGSNQPQHFGDGTRLSIL.

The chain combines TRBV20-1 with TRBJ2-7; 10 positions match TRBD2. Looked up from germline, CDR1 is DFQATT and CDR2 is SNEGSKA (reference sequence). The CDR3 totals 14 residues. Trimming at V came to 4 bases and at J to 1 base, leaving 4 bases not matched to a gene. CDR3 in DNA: TGCAGTGCTACAAGGACTAGCGGATCCTACGAGCAGTACTTC. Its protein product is CSATRTSGSYEQYF.

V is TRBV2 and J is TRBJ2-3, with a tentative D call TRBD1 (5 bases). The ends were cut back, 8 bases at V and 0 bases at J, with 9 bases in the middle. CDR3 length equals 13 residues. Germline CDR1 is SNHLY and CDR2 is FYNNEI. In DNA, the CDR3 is TGTGCCAGCCACAGGTTAAGCACAGATACGCAGTATTTT. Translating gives CASHRLSTDTQYF. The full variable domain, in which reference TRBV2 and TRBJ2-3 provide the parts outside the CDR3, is EPEVTQTPSHQVTQMGQEVILRCVPISNHLYFYWYRQILGQKVEFLVSFYNNEISEKSEIFDDQFSVERPDGSNFTLKIRSTKLEDSAMYFCASHRLSTDTQYFGPGTRLTVL.

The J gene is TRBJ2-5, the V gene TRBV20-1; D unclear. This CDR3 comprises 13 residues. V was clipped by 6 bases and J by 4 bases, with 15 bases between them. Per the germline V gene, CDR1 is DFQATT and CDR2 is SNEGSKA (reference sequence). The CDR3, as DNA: TGCAGTGCCCCACCGGGCTCCCTAGAGACCCAGTACTTC. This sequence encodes CSAPPGSLETQYF.

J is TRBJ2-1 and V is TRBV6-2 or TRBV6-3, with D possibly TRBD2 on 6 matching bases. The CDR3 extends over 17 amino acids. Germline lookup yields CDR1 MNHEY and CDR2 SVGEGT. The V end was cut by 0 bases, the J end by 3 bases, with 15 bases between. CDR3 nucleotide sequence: TGTGCCAGCAGTTACTCCCCGCCGGAGGGCGTCTACAATGAGCAGTTCTTC. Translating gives CASSYSPPEGVYNEQFF.

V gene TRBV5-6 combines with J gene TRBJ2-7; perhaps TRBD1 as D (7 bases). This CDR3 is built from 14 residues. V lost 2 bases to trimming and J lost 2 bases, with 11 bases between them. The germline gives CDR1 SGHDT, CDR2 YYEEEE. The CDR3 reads CASSFRGETYEQYF. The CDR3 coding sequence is TGTGCCAGCAGCTTCAGGGGGGAAACCTACGAGCAGTACTTC.

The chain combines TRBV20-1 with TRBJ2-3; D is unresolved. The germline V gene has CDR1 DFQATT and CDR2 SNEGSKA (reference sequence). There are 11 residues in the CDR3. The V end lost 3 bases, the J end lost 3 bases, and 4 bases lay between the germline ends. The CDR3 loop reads CSARRTDTQYF. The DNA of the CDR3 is TGCAGTGCTAGGAGAACAGATACGCAGTATTTT.

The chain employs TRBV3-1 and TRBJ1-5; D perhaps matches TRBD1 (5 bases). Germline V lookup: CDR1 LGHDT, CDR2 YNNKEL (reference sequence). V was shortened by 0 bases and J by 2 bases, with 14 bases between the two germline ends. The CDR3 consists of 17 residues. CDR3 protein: CASSQDFGGSGNQPQHF. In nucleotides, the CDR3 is TGTGCCAGCAGCCAAGATTTCGGGGGTAGCGGCAATCAGCCCCAGCATTTT.

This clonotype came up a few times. Here the CDR3 reads CASSLALAGSPLREQFF. CDR3 nucleotide sequence: TGTGCCAGCAGCTTAGCGTTAGCGGGAAGCCCCCTTCGAGAGCAGTTCTTC. The genes are TRBV7-2 and TRBJ2-1; 8 positions agree with TRBD2. Germline V lookup: CDR1 SGHTA, CDR2 FQGNSA. The CDR3 length is 17 residues. The J segment lost 10 bases and the V segment lost 0 bases, leaving 14 bases of the junction unmatched.

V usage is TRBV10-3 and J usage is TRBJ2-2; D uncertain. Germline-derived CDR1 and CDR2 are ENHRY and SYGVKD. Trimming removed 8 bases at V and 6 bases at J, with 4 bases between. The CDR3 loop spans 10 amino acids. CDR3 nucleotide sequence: TGTGCCATCGGACCCGGGGAGCTGTTTTTT. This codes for CAIGPGELFF.